This T cell receptor (beta chain) was captured by sequencing in a study of CD8 T cells in ankylosing spondylitis. The study, taken as a whole, reports: Within matched ankylosing spondylitis synovial fluid, disease-linked clones were reportedly significantly enriched. Prior work had noted some motif variants in reactive arthritis blood and synovial fluid. Ankylosing spondylitis blood seemed to carry a telltale TCR beta motif made of under ten highly homologous variants.

With V trimmed by 2 bases and J by 8 bases, 6 bases remained unmatched. This CDR3 contains 15 residues. The germline V gene has CDR1 MNHEY and CDR2 SMNVEV (reference sequence). Molecular-barcoded quantitative 5'-RACE produced these TCR beta libraries. Via MiXCR, TCRdb re-called the 5' RACE reads, giving one row per CDR3 protein. The sample contains fewer than 550,000 distinct CDR3 sequences, about 5% of which appear only once. Ten or more counts support this clonotype. Its antigen is unknown. The sample consisted of blood, either unsorted or a sorted T cell fraction (not recorded which). This clonotype was obtained from a male donor with ankylosing spondylitis. The chain links TRBV27 to TRBJ1-6, with 7 bases matching TRBD1. The CDR3 region is CASSLPGGGDSPLHF. The CDR3 DNA follows: TGTGCCAGCAGTTTACCAGGGGGTGGGGATTCACCCCTCCACTTT.